These 17 T cell receptor beta chains share one sample of origin, sequenced in a study of blood T cells in healthy people across ages. Primed by a sample-barcoded 5' primer and a J-beta primer mix, a second PCR proceeded for 7 to 11 cycles. TCRdb reprocessed the 5' RACE reads with MiXCR, giving one entry per CDR3 protein. This sample has 1 million or so distinct CDR3 sequences; under 45% occur once, and the top ten carry 18%. Sequenced input: blood. The receptor source for this set is a woman aged 55-69 years in good health.

The chain combines TRBV10-3 with TRBJ1-1; maybe TRBD1 (5 bases). From germline, CDR1 is ENHRY and CDR2 SYGVKD. The V end lost 4 bases, the J end lost 2 bases, and 8 bases lay between the germline ends. The CDR3 covers 13 residues. The CDR3 spells CAISAGGNTEAFF. For the CDR3, the DNA is TGTGCCATCAGTGCTGGGGGTAACACTGAAGCTTTCTTT.

This clonotype was recorded a few times. The rearrangement uses TRBV7-3 and TRBJ2-1; TRBD1 or TRBD2 may be the D gene (6 bases each). V lost 5 bases to trimming and J lost 4 bases, with 15 bases between them. CDR3 length equals 15 residues. Germline V CDR1 and CDR2: SGHTA, FQGTGA. The CDR3 region has the DNA TGTGCCAGCAGCAAAGGGGGGAAAAGGTACAATGAGCAGTTCTTC. This gives the protein CASSKGGKRYNEQFF.

About this clonotype: A read error may produce the germline difference seen at one junction end. The V and J genes are TRBV2 and TRBJ2-3, with a possible D match to TRBD1 (5 bases). The CDR3 is 15 amino acids. Looked up from germline, CDR1 is SNHLY and CDR2 is FYNNEI. The CDR3 here is CASSDRRLGTGTQYF. DNA for the CDR3: TGTGCCAGCAGTGACCGCCGATTAGGCACAGGTACGCAGTATTTT.

This clonotype was picked up a small number of times. The V call is TRBV5-8, the J call TRBJ2-3; D is unresolved. V was pared by 0 bases and J by 2 bases, with 16 bases between. Germline CDR1 SGHTS, CDR2 YDEGEE. The CDR3 has 17 amino acids. The CDR3 here is CASSLGSIGSPTDTQYF. The CDR3, as DNA: TGTGCCAGCAGCTTGGGCAGTATAGGGTCCCCCACAGATACGCAGTATTTT.

This clonotype was seen only a few times. The rearrangement links TRBV2 to TRBJ2-6, with a tentative D call TRBD1 (6 bases). In germline, CDR1 is SNHLY, CDR2 FYNNEI. The CDR3 covers 18 residues. The V end lost 1 base, the J end lost 1 base, and 14 bases lay between the germline ends. The CDR3, as DNA: TGTGCCAGCAGTGAAGGACAGGCAGGGGTATCTGGGGCCAACGTCCTGACTTTC. Its protein product is CASSEGQAGVSGANVLTF.

This clonotype was seen only a few times. The genes are TRBV27 and TRBJ2-7; 9 positions agree with TRBD2. CDR3 length: 17 amino acids. The ends lost 2 bases at V and 2 bases at J; junction bases unmatched: 10. Germline V gene data show CDR1 as MNHEY and CDR2 as SMNVEV (reference sequence). CDR3 residues: CASSLPTLAGAAYEQYF. Here the CDR3 DNA reads TGTGCCAGCAGTTTACCCACCTTAGCGGGAGCGGCCTACGAGCAGTACTTC.

V gene TRBV28 combines with J gene TRBJ2-7; 9 nucleotides agree with TRBD1. This CDR3 region has 14 residues. V lost 6 bases and J lost 0; bases outside the gene matches: 3. Germline CDR1 is MDHEN and CDR2 is SYDVKM. Written as DNA, the CDR3 is TGTGCCAGCAGATCGACAGGGGGCTCCTACGAGCAGTACTTC. Translated: CASRSTGGSYEQYF.

This clonotype was seen many times. The V gene is TRBV12-3 or TRBV12-4, the J gene TRBJ2-7, with 8 bases fitting TRBD2. J was trimmed by 6 bases and V by 7 bases; bases with no gene match: 11. The CDR3 runs to 14 residues. The CDR3 reads CASTIAGSSGEQYF. CDR3 DNA: TGTGCCAGCACTATAGCGGGATCCTCCGGCGAGCAGTACTTC.

The V and J genes are TRBV28 and TRBJ1-4, with D uncertain. Germline CDR1 MDHEN, CDR2 SYDVKM. V lost 6 bases, J lost 0 bases, and 26 bases lay in between. The CDR3 contains 20 residues. In DNA, the CDR3 is TGTGCCAGCAGAAATGACCTTGGCGGCGGGGTTTCTGCAACTAATGAAAAACTGTTTTTT. Translated, it gives CASRNDLGGGVSATNEKLFF.

This rearrangement joins TRBV20-1 to TRBJ2-7; TRBD1 matches 10 bases. This CDR3 comprises 14 residues. V lost 1 base, J lost 4 bases, and 4 bases stayed unmatched. Germline V CDR1 and CDR2: DFQATT, SNEGSKA (reference sequence). CDR3 amino acids: CSARGDRGSYEQYF. CDR3 sequence (DNA): TGCAGTGCTAGAGGGGACAGGGGTAGTTACGAGCAGTACTTC.

In its sample, this clonotype was seen a few times. The chain couples TRBV12-3 or TRBV12-4 to TRBJ2-5; D is possibly TRBD1 (6 bases). V gave up 5 bases and J gave up 5 bases, with 9 bases separating them. This CDR3 is 12 amino acids long. The CDR3, as DNA: TGTGCCAGCAGTAAAACAGGGGAGACCCAGTACTTC. Amino acids: CASSKTGETQYF.

The chain combines TRBV4-1 with TRBJ2-7; 8 positions match TRBD2. The CDR3 runs to 15 residues. The V and J ends lost 1 base and 5 bases, in that order; junction bases with no gene match: 7. Per germline, CDR1 MGHRA and CDR2 YSYEKL. CDR3 coding DNA: TGCGCCAGCAGCCAAGGCGAGCGGGAGACGGACGAGCAGTACTTC. As protein: CASSQGERETDEQYF.

This clonotype was seen a few times. The rearrangement links TRBV28 to TRBJ2-7, with 7 positions matching TRBD2. J lost 2 bases, V lost 6 bases, and 10 bases had no gene match. The CDR3 sequence is 15 residues long. The V gene's germline CDR1 is MDHEN and CDR2 SYDVKM. The CDR3 DNA is TGTGCCAGCAGCATTGTGGCGGGAGTAACCTACGAGCAGTACTTC. Amino acids: CASSIVAGVTYEQYF.

This chain uses TRBV27 with TRBJ2-1; D is uncertain. Germline assignment: CDR1 MNHEY and CDR2 SMNVEV (reference sequence). This CDR3 contains 14 residues. The V gene lost 0 bases and the J gene lost 4 bases, with 7 bases spanning the gap. CDR3 residues: CASSLSYTYNEQFF. DNA for the CDR3: TGTGCCAGCAGTTTATCATACACATACAATGAGCAGTTCTTC.

For this clonotype: Being one base from a much bigger clone, this may be a read error. The gene calls are TRBV5-1 and TRBJ2-5; TRBD1 might be the D (6 bases). The DNA end lines up better with TRBJ2-7; the J call may be wrong. The CDR3 sequence is 14 residues long. The V gene's germline CDR1 is SGHRS and CDR2 YFSETQ. The CDR3 DNA reads TGCGCCAGCAGCGTGAGGGGACAATACTACGAGCAGTACTTC. Amino acids: CASSVRGQYYEQYF.

This chain connects TRBV30 to TRBJ2-7; the D call may be TRBD1 or TRBD2 (5 bases each). The end of the DNA is better explained by TRBJ2-5, so the J call may be wrong. Germline V gives CDR1 GTSNPN, CDR2 SVGIG (reference sequence). This CDR3 has 12 amino acids. Here the CDR3 reads CAWSPGPKTQYF. CDR3 sequence (DNA): TGTGCCTGGAGTCCGGGACCCAAGACCCAGTACTTC.

V and J are TRBV20-1 and TRBJ1-2, with TRBD1 identical over 8 bases. Germline V gives CDR1 DFQATT, CDR2 SNEGSKA (reference sequence). With V trimmed by 6 bases and J by 8 bases, 8 bases remained unmatched. This CDR3 contains 12 residues. CDR3: CSAPGGWGGYTF. DNA of the CDR3: TGCAGTGCCCCAGGGGGCTGGGGGGGCTACACCTTC.